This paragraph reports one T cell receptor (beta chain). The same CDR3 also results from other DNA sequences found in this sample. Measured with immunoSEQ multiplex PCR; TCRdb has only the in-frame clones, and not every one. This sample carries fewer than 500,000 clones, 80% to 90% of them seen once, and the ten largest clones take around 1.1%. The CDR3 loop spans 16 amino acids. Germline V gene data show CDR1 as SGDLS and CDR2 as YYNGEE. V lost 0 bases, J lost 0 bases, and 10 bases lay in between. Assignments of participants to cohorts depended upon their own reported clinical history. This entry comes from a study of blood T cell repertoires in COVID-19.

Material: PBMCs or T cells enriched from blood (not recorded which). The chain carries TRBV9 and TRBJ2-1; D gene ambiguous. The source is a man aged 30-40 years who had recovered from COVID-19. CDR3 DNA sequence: TGTGCCAGCAGCGTAGGTGGCGGAAGCTCCTACAATGAGCAGTTCTTC. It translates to CASSVGGGSSYNEQFF.